The next 30 T cell receptor beta chains were all read from a single sample in a study of T cells after posttransplantation cyclophosphamide. The table came from immunoSEQ multiplex PCR; TCRdb's copy has only in-frame clones and leaves some out. Of some 27,000 clones listed, just over 85% are singletons. The sequencing sample was made of PBMCs. The receptors shown here come from a man aged 50 to 59.

This clone has a handful of counts. This chain connects TRBV19 to TRBJ1-1; weak D call: TRBD1 (5 bases). Germline values: CDR1 LNHDA, CDR2 SQIVND (reference sequence). V was shortened by 7 bases and J by 7 bases, with 19 bases between the two germline ends. The CDR3 has 14 residues. The CDR3 spells CASTPRRRGLEAFF. In DNA, the CDR3 is TGTGCCAGTACTCCTAGACGGAGGGGCCTTGAAGCTTTCTTT.

CDR3 DNA sequence: TGTGCCAGCAGCTTAGGTTTGGGCGACAGACCAGCTAACTATGGCTACACCTTC. As protein: CASSLGLGDRPANYGYTF. The chain uses TRBV11-2 and TRBJ1-2; D possibly corresponds to TRBD1 (5 bases). From germline, CDR1 is SGHAT and CDR2 FQNNGV. V was trimmed by 1 base and J by 0 bases, leaving 18 bases between them. CDR3 length: 18 residues.

The V gene is TRBV18, the J gene TRBJ1-6, with 8 bases lining up with TRBD1. Germline trimming cut 3 bases from V and 10 bases from J; bases unmatched to any gene: 8. Germline V gene sequence: CDR1 KGHSH, CDR2 LQKENI. This CDR3 is built from 15 residues. The CDR3 DNA follows: TGTGCCAGCTCACCTGCCGGACAGGGACAATCACCCCTCCACTTT. Protein sequence: CASSPAGQGQSPLHF.

This clone was counted a few times. V gene TRBV5-1 combines with J gene TRBJ2-1; 12 positions match TRBD2. The germline gives CDR1 SGHRS, CDR2 YFSETQ. The CDR3 spans 14 residues. V shed 4 bases and J 9 bases; nucleotides not matched to a gene: 5. This CDR3 reads CASSPSGGAGEQFF. DNA for the CDR3: TGCGCCAGCAGCCCTAGCGGGGGGGCGGGTGAGCAGTTCTTC.

CDR3 sequence (DNA): TGTGCCAGCAGCTTGGACACCGGGGAGGGCTACAATGAGCAGTTCTTC. As protein: CASSLDTGEGYNEQFF. V gene TRBV7-9 combines with J gene TRBJ2-1, with TRBD2 matching 7 bases. Germline V gene lookup returns CDR1 SEHNR and CDR2 FQNEAQ (reference sequence). The CDR3 length is 16 residues. J gave up 3 bases and V 3 bases, and 8 bases lay outside the gene matches.

This chain links TRBV19 with TRBJ1-1; D remains ambiguous. CDR1 and CDR2 (germline): LNHDA, SQIVND (reference sequence). With 6 bases removed from V and 6 bases from J, the gap between germline ends came to 14 bases. The CDR3 is 13 residues long. The CDR3 sequence is CASRLLGEAEAFF. DNA of the CDR3: TGTGCCAGTAGACTGTTGGGTGAGGCTGAAGCTTTCTTT.

The gene calls are TRBV7-9 and TRBJ2-3; the D is unclear. The CDR3 runs to 11 residues. V lost 5 bases, J lost 5 bases, and 5 bases lay in between. Germline lookup yields CDR1 SEHNR and CDR2 FQNEAQ (reference sequence). For the CDR3, the DNA is TGTGCCAGCAGCCGAGGAGATACGCAGTATTTT. It yields the protein CASSRGDTQYF.

J is TRBJ2-5 and V is TRBV5-4, with D perhaps TRBD2 (6 bases). The germline V gene has CDR1 SGHNT and CDR2 YYREEE (reference sequence). V lost 4 bases and J 2 bases, leaving 9 bases between the germline ends. The CDR3 covers 13 residues. DNA of the CDR3: TGTGCCAGCAGCCAGGGACTTCAAGAGACCCAGTACTTC. Encoded protein: CASSQGLQETQYF.

The chain has TRBV7-2 and TRBJ2-1; maybe TRBD2 (5 bases). The V gene's germline CDR1 is SGHTA and CDR2 FQGNSA. V lost 1 base and J 6 bases, leaving 10 bases between the germline ends. The CDR3 is made up of 14 amino acids. In nucleotides, the CDR3 is TGTGCCAGCAGCTTAGGCCTCAGCGGCAATGAGCAGTTCTTC. Translating it yields CASSLGLSGNEQFF.

The chain recombines TRBV19 with TRBJ1-1, with 8 bases identical to TRBD1. With V trimmed by 6 bases and J by 2 bases, 8 bases remained unmatched. CDR1 is LNHDA and CDR2 is SQIVND in the germline V gene (reference sequence). The CDR3 consists of 15 residues. The CDR3 DNA reads as TGTGCCAGTAGGCGGGACAGGTCCCCAAACACTGAAGCTTTCTTT. Translated, it gives CASRRDRSPNTEAFF.

The gene calls are TRBV30 and TRBJ2-2, with a tentative D call TRBD1 (5 bases). The CDR3 contains 14 residues. V was clipped by 4 bases and J by 2 bases, with 11 bases between them. Germline V gene data show CDR1 as GTSNPN and CDR2 as SVGIG (reference sequence). CDR3 in DNA: TGTGCCTGGAAAGTCAGGGCTAACACCGGGGAGCTGTTTTTT. Translating it yields CAWKVRANTGELFF.

This sequence joins TRBV5-4 and TRBJ2-3, with TRBD2 matching 12 bases. This CDR3 contains 16 residues. CDR1 and CDR2 (germline): SGHNT, YYREEE (reference sequence). J lost 4 bases, V lost 4 bases, and 7 bases had no gene match. DNA of the CDR3: TGTGCCAGCAGCGCGGAACTAGCGGGAGGAGCAGATACGCAGTATTTT. It translates to CASSAELAGGADTQYF.

The chain employs TRBV7-8 and TRBJ2-7; TRBD2 might be the D (5 bases). The CDR3 is 13 residues long. In germline, CDR1 is SGHVS, CDR2 FQNEAQ. Trimming pared 4 bases from V and 0 bases from J, leaving 7 bases between. In DNA, the CDR3 is TGTGCCAGCAGCTACCGGGGCTCCTACGAGCAGTACTTC. Translated: CASSYRGSYEQYF. The whole variable domain, filled in from reference TRBV7-8 and TRBJ2-7, reads GAGVSQSPRYKVAKRGQDVALRCDPISGHVSLFWYQQALGQGPEFLTYFQNEAQLDKSGLPSDRFFAERPEGSVSTLKIQRTQQEDSAVYLCASSYRGSYEQYFGPGTRLTVT.

This clone has just one count. In DNA, the CDR3 is TGTGCCAGCAGCTCCCCGGGACAGGGACGCACAGATACGCAGTATTTT. Its protein product is CASSSPGQGRTDTQYF. The rearrangement links TRBV7-9 to TRBJ2-3; 9 bases map to TRBD1. CDR1 SEHNR and CDR2 FQNEAQ come from the germline V gene (reference sequence). Losses at the gene ends were 4 bases for V and 1 base for J; bases not matched to a gene: 6. This CDR3 has 16 residues.

This clone was counted only a few times. V is TRBV5-1 and J is TRBJ2-5; 11 bases are a match to TRBD2. The CDR3 sequence is 15 residues long. Germline CDR1 reads SGHRS; CDR2 reads YFSETQ. After removal of 4 bases from V and 4 bases from J, the junction contained 6 bases not matched to a gene. In nucleotides, the CDR3 is TGCGCCAGCAGCGTCGGGACTAGCGGAGTAGAGACCCAGTACTTC. Translated: CASSVGTSGVETQYF.

The chain combines TRBV6-4 with TRBJ1-2; D not certain. This CDR3 is 14 amino acids long. Trimming shortened V by 0 bases and J by 4 bases, and 9 bases separated the two germline ends. Germline CDR1 reads MRHNA; CDR2 reads SNTAGT. For the CDR3, the DNA is TGTGCCAGCAGTGACTCTGGGCTGAGCTATGGCTACACCTTC. Its protein product is CASSDSGLSYGYTF.

V gene TRBV7-9 combines with J gene TRBJ2-3; D call uncertain. In germline, CDR1 is SEHNR, CDR2 FQNEAQ (reference sequence). Between the trimmed V and J ends, which lost 5 bases and 6 bases, there was a span of 9 bases. This CDR3 is 12 amino acids long. The CDR3 bases are TGTGCCAGCAGCGAAACCGGGGATACGCAGTATTTT. It translates to CASSETGDTQYF.

The chain links TRBV2 to TRBJ2-7; 10 nucleotides agree with TRBD2. The germline V gene has CDR1 SNHLY and CDR2 FYNNEI. The junction had 14 bases not matched to a gene; V was cut back by 7 bases and J by 5 bases. This CDR3 has 16 residues. The CDR3 loop is CASTRTSGVKEDEQYF. DNA for the CDR3: TGTGCCAGCACCCGGACTAGCGGAGTTAAAGAGGACGAGCAGTACTTC.

This chain connects TRBV19 to TRBJ1-2, with D maybe TRBD1 (6 bases). The V and J ends lost 8 bases and 4 bases respectively, with 20 bases between them. The CDR3 extends over 15 amino acids. Germline V gene lookup returns CDR1 LNHDA and CDR2 SQIVND (reference sequence). The CDR3 nucleotides read TGTGCCAGTGGTCAACTACAGGGAGGGACCTATGGCTACACCTTC. Translating it yields CASGQLQGGTYGYTF.

This clone was recorded once. The chain combines TRBV7-2 with TRBJ2-1; possibly TRBD1 for D (6 bases). The CDR3 runs 14 residues. Germline-derived CDR1 and CDR2 are SGHTA and FQGNSA. V was trimmed by 4 bases and J by 3 bases, leaving 10 bases between them. CDR3 in DNA: TGTGCCAGCAGCTCTAGAGGGGGCTACAATGAGCAGTTCTTC. It codes for CASSSRGGYNEQFF.

The CDR3 DNA is TGTGCCAGCAGTTCTGGCTCTCAGGGGAACTCACCCCTCCACTTT. Residues: CASSSGSQGNSPLHF. The chain recombines TRBV6-6 with TRBJ1-6, with TRBD1 as a possible D gene (6 bases). The CDR3 runs to 15 residues. V was cut by 4 bases and J by 10 bases, with 17 bases left in between. Germline V lookup: CDR1 MNHNY, CDR2 SVGAGI (reference sequence).

CDR3 nucleotides: TGTGCCAGCAGAGCAGGGGGTGGGGGTTCTTCCGAAGCTTTCTTT. Translation: CASRAGGGGSSEAFF. The rearrangement links TRBV2 to TRBJ1-1; 7 bases are shared with TRBD1. The V gene end was trimmed by 6 bases and the J gene end by 8 bases; junction bases not matched to a gene: 15. The CDR3 totals 15 residues. Germline CDR1 reads SNHLY; CDR2 reads FYNNEI.

This chain joins TRBV4-1 and TRBJ1-1; TRBD1 aligns across 7 bases. The CDR3 is made up of 15 amino acids. In germline, CDR1 is MGHRA, CDR2 YSYEKL. Losses at the gene ends were 5 bases for V and 2 bases for J; bases not matched to a gene: 8. CDR3 in DNA: TGCGCCAGCAGCTCCCGACAGGGATCTAACACTGAAGCTTTCTTT. Amino acid sequence: CASSSRQGSNTEAFF.

Details on this clone: An end of the junction differs from the germline gene, which may be a read error. The chain employs TRBV27 and TRBJ2-1, with 9 bases lining up with TRBD1. The CDR3 totals 18 residues. Germline lookup yields CDR1 MNHEY and CDR2 SMNVEV (reference sequence). CDR3 coding DNA: TGTGCCAGCAGTTTGGGCACAGGGGGCTACCCCTCCCACAATGAGCAGTTCTTC. Translated: CASSLGTGGYPSHNEQFF.

V gene TRBV11-1 combines with J gene TRBJ2-5; TRBD2 is a possible D gene (6 bases). V lost 5 bases and J lost 5, with 12 bases in between. The CDR3 runs 13 residues. The germline gives CDR1 SGHAT, CDR2 FQDESV (reference sequence). CDR3 nucleotide sequence: TGTGCCAGCAGCACCCTTGGGGGGGAGACCCAGTACTTC. Translated: CASSTLGGETQYF.

For the CDR3, the DNA is TGTGCCAGCACCACTAACCATGTAGGTGAACCTTGGCCCCAGCATTTT. It encodes CASTTNHVGEPWPQHF. The rearrangement uses TRBV28 and TRBJ1-5; D is unresolved. This CDR3 is built from 16 residues. Germline V CDR1 and CDR2: MDHEN, SYDVKM. V was trimmed by 7 bases and J by 9 bases, leaving 25 bases between them.

The V call is TRBV2, the J call TRBJ1-5; 8 bases are a match to TRBD1. Per the germline V gene, CDR1 is SNHLY and CDR2 is FYNNEI. The length of the CDR3 is 14 residues. The junction had 7 bases not matched to a gene; V was cut back by 6 bases and J by 6 bases. The CDR3 DNA sequence: TGTGCCAGCAGCACCGGGACAGGAGGTCAGCCCCAGCATTTT. Encoded protein: CASSTGTGGQPQHF.

A few counts support this clone. The genes are TRBV7-2 and TRBJ1-2, with 8 bases identical to TRBD1. Germline lookup yields CDR1 SGHTA and CDR2 FQGNSA. The CDR3 sequence is 15 residues long. Germline trimming cut 5 bases from V and 2 bases from J; bases unmatched to any gene: 7. The CDR3 spells CASSPDRAANYGYTF. CDR3 DNA sequence: TGTGCCAGCAGCCCGGACAGGGCCGCAAACTATGGCTACACCTTC.

This clone was observed a few times. V usage is TRBV19 and J usage is TRBJ1-1; 8 bases are shared with TRBD1. Germline-derived CDR1 and CDR2 are LNHDA and SQIVND (reference sequence). The CDR3 runs 15 residues. V lost 3 bases and J lost 2; bases outside the gene matches: 5. Here the CDR3 DNA reads TGTGCCAGTAGTATCTTCGGGACAGGAAACACTGAAGCTTTCTTT. As protein: CASSIFGTGNTEAFF. The variable domain in full, with the rest retrieved from reference TRBV19 and TRBJ1-1, is DGGITQSPKYLFRKEGQNVTLSCEQNLNHDAMYWYRQDPGQGLRLIYYSQIVNDFQKGDIAEGYSVSREKKESFPLTVTSAQKNPTAFYLCASSIFGTGNTEAFFGQGTRLTVV.

CDR3 nucleotide sequence: TGTGCCAGCAGCAATACCTCCCCCCCGGGGAATGAGCAGTTCTTC. Translated: CASSNTSPPGNEQFF. The chain uses TRBV21-1 and TRBJ2-1; the table's D call of TRBD2 was not tested on the DNA. TRBV21-1 is a pseudogene. There are 15 residues in the CDR3.